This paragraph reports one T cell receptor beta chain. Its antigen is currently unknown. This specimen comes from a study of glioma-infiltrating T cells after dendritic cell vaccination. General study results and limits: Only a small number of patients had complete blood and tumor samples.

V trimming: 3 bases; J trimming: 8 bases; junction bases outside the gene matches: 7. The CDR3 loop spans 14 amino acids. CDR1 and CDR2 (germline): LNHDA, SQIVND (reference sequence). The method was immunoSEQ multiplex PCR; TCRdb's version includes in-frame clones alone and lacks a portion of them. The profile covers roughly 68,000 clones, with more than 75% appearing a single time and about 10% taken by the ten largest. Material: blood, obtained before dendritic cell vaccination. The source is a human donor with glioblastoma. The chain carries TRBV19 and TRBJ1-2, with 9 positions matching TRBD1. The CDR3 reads CASSMPTGGEGYTF. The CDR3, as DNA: TGTGCCAGTAGTATGCCGACAGGGGGAGAAGGCTACACCTTC.